The text below deals with one TCR beta chain. What it binds is not known. PCR involved 60 Vbeta and 13 Jbeta primers. The table came from immunoSEQ multiplex PCR; TCRdb's copy has only in-frame clones and leaves some out. The sample records approximately 110,000 clones, about 80% being singletons. This record comes from a study of cytomegalovirus exposure and HLA in healthy donors. The CDR3 is 16 amino acids. Germline CDR1 is SEHNR and CDR2 is FQNEAQ (reference sequence). The V gene lost 2 bases and the J gene lost 0 bases, with 10 bases spanning the gap. Points from the study as a whole: Other equally common chains were less clonally expanded than HLA-associated TCR beta chains, a later analysis showed.

The specimen sequenced was PBMCs. This TCR came from a young woman in good health and CMV-seropositive. This chain uses TRBV7-9 with TRBJ1-4; D is ambiguous. CDR3 nucleotide sequence: TGTGCCAGCAGCTTATTCATCCGGGCAACTAATGAAAAACTGTTTTTT. Translated, it gives CASSLFIRATNEKLFF.